The 10 T cell receptor beta chains below come from one sample, sequenced in a study of blood T cell repertoires in COVID-19. The assay was immunoSEQ multiplex PCR, and TCRdb's table has in-frame clones only and misses some. This table holds about 300,000 clones, 80% to 95% found once. Source material: PBMCs or T cells enriched from blood (not recorded which). Receptors originate from a woman aged 25-40 years who had recovered from COVID-19.

CDR3 sequence (DNA): TGTGCCAGCAGAGACAACAGGGGGCTGAACACAGATACGCAGTATTTT. Translation: CASRDNRGLNTDTQYF. This chain uses TRBV2 with TRBJ2-3; 9 bases map to TRBD1. Germline V gives CDR1 SNHLY, CDR2 FYNNEI. The CDR3 spans 16 residues. Trimming removed 6 bases from V and 2 bases from J; junction bases left unmatched: 9. Drawing the rest from reference TRBV2 and TRBJ2-3, the complete variable domain is EPEVTQTPSHQVTQMGQEVILRCVPISNHLYFYWYRQILGQKVEFLVSFYNNEISEKSEIFDDQFSVERPDGSNFTLKIRSTKLEDSAMYFCASRDNRGLNTDTQYFGPGTRLTVL.

The V and J genes are TRBV4-2 and TRBJ2-2, with a possible D match to TRBD1 (6 bases). Deletions cut 1 base from V and 1 base from J, with 10 bases between. The CDR3 is 16 amino acids. Germline CDR1 and CDR2: LGHNA and YNFKEQ. As DNA, the CDR3 is TGTGCCAGCAGCCAAGGCCCGGGACAGAACACCGGGGAGCTGTTTTTT. Protein: CASSQGPGQNTGELFF.

The chain combines TRBV4-3 with TRBJ2-1; TRBD1 agrees at 9 bases. Germline V gene sequence: CDR1 LGHNA, CDR2 YSLEER. The CDR3 totals 17 residues. Trimming took 0 bases from V and 9 from J; bases not matched to a gene: 12. The chain's CDR3 is CASSQDRQDRGIGEQFF. The DNA for the CDR3 is TGCGCCAGCAGCCAAGATCGGCAGGACAGGGGTATCGGTGAGCAGTTCTTC.

The chain combines TRBV18 with TRBJ2-2; the match to TRBD2 covers 14 bases. Germline V lookup: CDR1 KGHSH, CDR2 LQKENI. This CDR3 is built from 18 residues. Unmatched junction bases numbered 10, after V lost 6 bases and J lost 4 bases. CDR3 coding DNA: TGTGCCAGCTCCCTCTTGACTAGCGGGAGGGACCCCACCGGGGAGCTGTTTTTT. This encodes CASSLLTSGRDPTGELFF.

This chain uses TRBV7-2 with TRBJ1-6; 9 bases agree with TRBD1. Germline CDR1 SGHTA, CDR2 FQGNSA. This CDR3 is built from 18 residues. The V and J ends lost 5 bases and 2 bases, in that order; junction bases with no gene match: 10. CDR3 DNA sequence: TGTGCCAGCAGCGTAGGGGACAGGGTAAACCCCTATAATTCACCCCTCCACTTT. It translates to CASSVGDRVNPYNSPLHF.

CDR3 sequence (DNA): TGTGCCACCAGCAGAGATCGGAGAAACTATGGCTACACCTTC. Its protein is CATSRDRRNYGYTF. The chain combines TRBV15 with TRBJ1-2; the D is unclear. This CDR3 comprises 14 residues. Germline lookup yields CDR1 LNHNV and CDR2 YYDKDF (reference sequence). The V end lost 0 bases, the J end lost 2 bases, and 7 bases lay between the germline ends.

This chain uses TRBV27 with TRBJ1-1; TRBD1 is a possible D gene (5 bases). The V gene's germline CDR1 is MNHEY and CDR2 SMNVEV (reference sequence). V shed 7 bases and J shed 12 bases, with 15 bases lying between them. This CDR3 has 11 amino acids. The CDR3 region is CASKGQRSTFF. CDR3 coding DNA: TGTGCCAGCAAGGGGCAGAGATCGACTTTCTTT.

The V and J genes are TRBV27 and TRBJ1-2; D might be TRBD1 (5 bases). Germline V lookup: CDR1 MNHEY, CDR2 SMNVEV (reference sequence). The CDR3 sequence is 13 residues long. V lost 3 bases and J lost 4, with 9 bases in between. CDR3 residues: CASSFQGLYGYTF. CDR3 DNA sequence: TGTGCCAGCAGTTTTCAGGGACTCTATGGCTACACCTTC.

The CDR3 sequence is CASSSGTDNEKLFF. The CDR3 DNA reads TGTGCCAGCAGCTCCGGGACAGATAATGAAAAACTGTTTTTT. The chain carries TRBV7-6 and TRBJ1-4, with 7 bases aligning to TRBD1. The CDR3 covers 14 residues. The germline V gene has CDR1 SGHVS and CDR2 FNYEAQ. V lost 4 bases and J lost 4; bases outside the gene matches: 3.

The rearrangement joins TRBV2 to TRBJ2-7, with D possibly matching TRBD2 (7 bases). The V gene's germline CDR1 is SNHLY and CDR2 FYNNEI. The V gene lost 8 bases and the J gene lost 0 bases, with 14 bases spanning the gap. The CDR3 is 14 amino acids. The CDR3 region is CASAGGRDSYEQYF. The CDR3 DNA is TGTGCCAGCGCCGGGGGGCGAGACTCCTACGAGCAGTACTTC.